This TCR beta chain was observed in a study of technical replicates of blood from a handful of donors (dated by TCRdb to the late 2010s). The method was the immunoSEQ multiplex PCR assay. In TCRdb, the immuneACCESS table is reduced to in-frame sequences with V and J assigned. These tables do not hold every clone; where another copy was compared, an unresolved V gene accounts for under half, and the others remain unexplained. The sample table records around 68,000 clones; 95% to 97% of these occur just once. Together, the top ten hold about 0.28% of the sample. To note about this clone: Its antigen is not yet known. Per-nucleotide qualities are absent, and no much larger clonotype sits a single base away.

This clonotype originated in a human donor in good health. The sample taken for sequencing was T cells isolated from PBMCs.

The nucleotide sequence is given as TGTGCCACCAGCAGCCACTTCACAGATACGCAGTATTTT. Its amino acids are CATSSHFTDTQYF. The chain is encoded by TRBV15 joined to TRBJ2-3; confidence is insufficient to name the D gene. A distance of 6 bases separates the germline ends of V and J, which lose 3 bases and 2 bases respectively. From a lookup of the germline V gene (reference sequence), CDR1 and CDR2 are LNHNV and YYDKDF. Measured from the cysteine to the phenylalanine, the CDR3 is 13 residues long. CDR3 DNA is the only sequence kept; it has 39 bases, read in frame from the first base. Reference TRBV15 and TRBJ2-3 genes cover what lies past the CDR3, so the full variable domain is DAMVIQNPRYQVTQFGKPVTLSCSQTLNHNVMYWYQQKSSQAPKLLFHYYDKDFNNEADTPDNFQSRRPNTSFCFLDIRSPGLGDTAMYLCATSSHFTDTQYFGPGTRLTVL.